One T cell receptor (beta chain) is described in this entry. TCRdb's table, derived via immunoSEQ multiplex PCR, lists solely in-frame clones and lacks some. The sample lists 150,000 or so clones; roughly 87% were seen once. V shed 6 bases and J shed 1 base, with 12 bases lying between them. CDR1 is WSHSY and CDR2 is SAAADI in the germline V gene. The CDR3 is made up of 14 amino acids. These data originate in a study of cytomegalovirus exposure and HLA in healthy donors. Study-level background: The use of the same platform for the 95 to 150 validation repertoires and the approximately 730 first-cohort repertoires was reported by a later analysis.

The donors belonged to the roughly 110-subject validation cohort, separate from the roughly 670-subject first cohort. The receptor comes from a woman under 30 in good health and CMV-seronegative. This chain links TRBV10-2 with TRBJ1-2; D is unresolved. Sequenced input: PBMCs. This CDR3 is CASRAEVLNYGYTF. The DNA of the CDR3 is TGCGCCAGCAGGGCAGAGGTCCTTAACTATGGCTACACCTTC.